Below, 29 T cell receptor beta chains from the same sample are listed, as sequenced in a study of shared clonotypes between healthy human individuals. Generated by immunoSEQ multiplex PCR, the TCRdb table keeps only in-frame clones and is missing some. Among some 1,600,000 clones listed, around 98% were seen once. The sequenced sample was naive CD4+ T cells sorted from blood. As to subset: CD45RA+ positively selected. The receptors come from a man younger than 40 in good health.

The chain links TRBV5-5 to TRBJ2-7; D remains unclear. The V gene's germline CDR1 is SGHKS and CDR2 YYEKEE (reference sequence). This CDR3 region has 14 residues. The V and J ends lost 4 bases and 5 bases respectively, with 16 bases between them. The CDR3 protein is CASSPNNLLDEQYF. CDR3 nucleotides: TGTGCCAGCAGCCCCAACAACCTTCTGGACGAGCAGTACTTC.

This chain connects TRBV28 to TRBJ2-2; TRBD1 aligns across 7 bases. This CDR3 spans 17 amino acids. Germline V gives CDR1 MDHEN, CDR2 SYDVKM. J gave up 2 bases and V 3 bases, and 9 bases lay outside the gene matches. DNA of the CDR3: TGTGCCAGCAGTTTTTACAGGGGATTGTATAACACCGGGGAGCTGTTTTTT. Residues: CASSFYRGLYNTGELFF.

The CDR3 DNA reads TGTGCCAGCAGCAAACGGACTAGCGGGAGCACAGATACGCAGTATTTT. It translates to CASSKRTSGSTDTQYF. The chain recombines TRBV7-2 with TRBJ2-3; 11 bases are shared with TRBD2. V lost 5 bases and J lost 0; bases outside the gene matches: 4. The germline V gene encodes CDR1 SGHTA and CDR2 FQGNSA. The CDR3 is made up of 16 amino acids. Full variable domain (remainder filled in from reference TRBV7-2 and TRBJ2-3): GAGVSQSPSNKVTEKGKDVELRCDPISGHTALYWYRQSLGQGLEFLIYFQGNSAPDKSGLPSDRFSAERTGGSVSTLTIQRTQQEDSAVYLCASSKRTSGSTDTQYFGPGTRLTVL.

The chain uses TRBV10-3 and TRBJ1-5, with 8 bases lining up with TRBD1. V lost 0 bases and J lost 0; bases outside the gene matches: 10. The CDR3 is made up of 19 amino acids. CDR1 ENHRY and CDR2 SYGVKD come from the germline V gene. In DNA form, the CDR3 reads TGTGCCATCAGTGAGTCGAAAACAGGGGGGGCTAATAGCAATCAGCCCCAGCATTTT. This sequence encodes CAISESKTGGANSNQPQHF.

This rearrangement joins TRBV11-2 to TRBJ2-4, with a weak D call TRBD2 (5 bases). This CDR3 region has 14 residues. The germline V and J ends were trimmed by 5 bases and 4 bases, with 12 bases remaining between them. Per the germline V gene, CDR1 is SGHAT and CDR2 is FQNNGV. Here the CDR3 reads CASSSTGMKNIQYF. CDR3 sequence (DNA): TGTGCCAGCAGCAGCACCGGGATGAAAAACATTCAGTACTTC.

The rearrangement links TRBV19 to TRBJ1-4, with D unclear. Germline assignment: CDR1 LNHDA and CDR2 SQIVND (reference sequence). The CDR3 has 14 residues. Trimming stripped 3 bases from V and 4 bases from J, with 9 bases between. The CDR3 DNA follows: TGTGCCAGTAGTATGCGCTCCGGTAATGAAAAACTGTTTTTT. Translation: CASSMRSGNEKLFF.

This clone appeared once. V gene TRBV18 combines with J gene TRBJ2-2; 8 bases are a match to TRBD2. V dropped 6 bases and J dropped 2; count of bases not matched to a gene: 11. The CDR3 runs to 17 residues. Per germline, CDR1 KGHSH and CDR2 LQKENI. CDR3 region: CASSTTPRTSNTGELFF. CDR3 in DNA: TGTGCCAGCTCTACCACCCCCCGGACTAGCAACACCGGGGAGCTGTTTTTT.

This sequence joins TRBV5-4 and TRBJ1-2; no definite D call. The ends were cut back, 0 bases at V and 2 bases at J, with 14 bases in the middle. The CDR3 runs 16 residues. Germline CDR1 reads SGHNT; CDR2 reads YYREEE (reference sequence). The CDR3 loop is CASSLAAKETNYGYTF. The CDR3 DNA sequence: TGTGCCAGCAGCTTGGCGGCCAAGGAGACCAACTATGGCTACACCTTC.

The chain uses TRBV29-1 and TRBJ1-5; D remains unclear. The CDR3 length is 13 residues. V lost 6 bases, J lost 10 bases, and 19 bases lay in between. Germline lookup yields CDR1 SQVTM and CDR2 ANQGSEA. The chain's CDR3 is CSVADGPLNPQHF. The CDR3 bases are TGCAGCGTGGCGGACGGGCCCCTCAACCCCCAGCATTTT.

V is TRBV5-5 and J is TRBJ1-3; D gene ambiguous. The CDR3 length is 12 residues. V was cut by 1 base and J by 4 bases, with 3 bases left in between. The germline V gene has CDR1 SGHKS and CDR2 YYEKEE (reference sequence). The CDR3 spells CASSLQGNTIYF. Here the CDR3 DNA reads TGTGCCAGCAGCTTGCAAGGAAACACCATATATTTT.

This chain links TRBV14 with TRBJ1-3, with a possible D match to TRBD1 (5 bases). The V gene lost 4 bases and the J gene lost 0 bases, with 7 bases spanning the gap. This CDR3 has 14 amino acids. The germline V gene encodes CDR1 SGHDN and CDR2 FVKESK. CDR3 sequence reads: CASSRRGSGNTIYF. The CDR3 region has the DNA TGTGCCAGCAGCCGGAGGGGCTCTGGAAACACCATATATTTT.

The chain recombines TRBV9 with TRBJ2-1, with 9 nucleotides matching TRBD2. The CDR3 covers 17 residues. With V trimmed by 0 bases and J by 7 bases, 11 bases remained unmatched. Germline loops: CDR1 SGDLS, CDR2 YYNGEE. Here the CDR3 DNA reads TGTGCCAGCAGCGTAGAGTTTTATAGCGGGGGAGGAAATGAGCAGTTCTTC. Protein product: CASSVEFYSGGGNEQFF.

The gene calls are TRBV7-8 and TRBJ2-1; weak D call: TRBD2 (5 bases). V was trimmed by 5 bases and J by 3 bases, leaving 11 bases between them. Germline V gene lookup returns CDR1 SGHVS and CDR2 FQNEAQ. CDR3 length: 14 residues. The CDR3 sequence: CASSPQLGYNEQFF. CDR3 DNA sequence: TGTGCCAGCAGCCCCCAACTAGGCTACAATGAGCAGTTCTTC.

The V and J genes are TRBV19 and TRBJ1-1; D call uncertain. Germline lookup yields CDR1 LNHDA and CDR2 SQIVND (reference sequence). The V and J ends lost 5 bases and 4 bases respectively, with 20 bases between them. The length of the CDR3 is 16 residues. The CDR3 spells CASSEDPSLVSTEAFF. CDR3 nucleotides: TGTGCCAGTAGTGAGGATCCGTCTTTAGTGAGCACTGAAGCTTTCTTT.

CDR3 in DNA: TGTGCCAGCAAGAAGACAGGGTTCTACGAGCAGTACTTC. Translation: CASKKTGFYEQYF. The chain has TRBV6-5 and TRBJ2-7; 7 nucleotides line up with TRBD1. Unmatched junction bases numbered 6, after V lost 7 bases and J lost 3 bases. The CDR3 has 13 residues. The V gene's germline CDR1 is MNHEY and CDR2 SVGAGI.

This clone came up once. The chain uses TRBV5-6 and TRBJ2-7, with TRBD1 matching 8 bases. Per germline, CDR1 SGHDT and CDR2 YYEEEE. V trimming: 5 bases; J trimming: 2 bases; junction bases outside the gene matches: 6. The CDR3 extends over 14 amino acids. The CDR3 reads CASRTGTGAYEQYF. CDR3 nucleotide sequence: TGTGCCAGCAGGACCGGGACAGGAGCCTACGAGCAGTACTTC.

The chain joins TRBV25-1 to TRBJ2-3, with 10 bases aligning to TRBD2. V shed 6 bases, J shed 4 bases, and the junction held 7 bases outside the gene matches. The CDR3 sequence is 15 residues long. Germline V gene sequence: CDR1 MGHDK, CDR2 SYGVNS. This chain's CDR3 is CASSVLAGEADTQYF. CDR3 bases: TGTGCCAGCAGCGTGCTAGCGGGGGAGGCAGATACGCAGTATTTT.

V gene TRBV5-6 combines with J gene TRBJ2-1; 7 bases agree with TRBD2. The J segment lost 5 bases and the V segment lost 0 bases, leaving 5 bases of the junction unmatched. CDR1 and CDR2 from the germline V gene are SGHDT and YYEEEE. This CDR3 spans 15 amino acids. The CDR3 bases are TGTGCCAGCAGCTTGGAAACGGGAGGCCACAATGAGCAGTTCTTC. Encoded protein: CASSLETGGHNEQFF.

The J gene is TRBJ1-5, the V gene TRBV18; 8 nucleotides agree with TRBD1. Trimming took 6 bases from V and 2 from J; bases not matched to a gene: 9. Germline V gives CDR1 KGHSH, CDR2 LQKENI. The CDR3 has 16 residues. CDR3: CASSPGQGSGNQPQHF. The CDR3 region has the DNA TGTGCCAGCTCTCCCGGACAGGGTAGTGGCAATCAGCCCCAGCATTTT.

V gene TRBV11-2 combines with J gene TRBJ2-2; D is uncertain. Germline CDR1 SGHAT, CDR2 FQNNGV. The germline V and J ends were trimmed by 4 bases and 7 bases, with 10 bases remaining between them. The CDR3 totals 13 residues. The CDR3 DNA sequence: TGTGCCAGCAGCTCGGTCAGGAGCGGGGAGCTGTTTTTT. This translates into CASSSVRSGELFF.

This rearrangement joins TRBV30 to TRBJ2-6; no definite D call. V was trimmed by 1 base and J by 1 base, leaving 5 bases between them. The CDR3 consists of 14 residues. Germline-derived CDR1 and CDR2 are GTSNPN and SVGIG (reference sequence). The CDR3 nucleotides read TGTGCCTGGAGTGAAGGATCTGGGGCCAACGTCCTGACTTTC. Encoded protein: CAWSEGSGANVLTF.

The chain combines TRBV7-3 with TRBJ2-2, with 8 bases matching TRBD2. The trim removed 4 bases at V and 1 base at J, leaving 5 bases unmatched. The CDR3 runs 16 residues. Germline lookup yields CDR1 SGHTA and CDR2 FQGTGA. Written as DNA, the CDR3 is TGTGCCAGCAGCTCAGGACTAGCACGGAACACCGGGGAGCTGTTTTTT. It encodes CASSSGLARNTGELFF.

The chain couples TRBV30 to TRBJ2-5, with a possible D match to TRBD2 (6 bases). Germline V gene sequence: CDR1 GTSNPN, CDR2 SVGIG (reference sequence). CDR3 size: 13 residues. V was pared by 4 bases and J by 4 bases, with 13 bases between. CDR3 nucleotides: TGTGCCTGGATACCTAGCGTGGCAGAGACCCAGTACTTC. Amino acids: CAWIPSVAETQYF.

V usage is TRBV5-3 and J usage is TRBJ2-1, with 14 bases that match TRBD2. TRBV5-3 counts as an open reading frame of uncertain function. The length of the CDR3 is 19 residues. V lost 4 bases, J lost 0 bases, and 9 bases stayed unmatched. The CDR3 spells CARSQPTSGRAPSYNEQFF. In DNA, the CDR3 is TGTGCCAGAAGCCAGCCGACTAGCGGGAGGGCCCCCTCCTACAATGAGCAGTTCTTC.

This chain uses TRBV18 with TRBJ1-1, with D maybe TRBD1 (6 bases). From germline, CDR1 is KGHSH and CDR2 LQKENI. This CDR3 is 13 amino acids long. Trimming took 5 bases from V and 4 from J, leaving 11 bases between them. CDR3 residues: CASSTGMRTEAFF. In nucleotides, the CDR3 is TGTGCCAGCTCAACAGGGATGCGCACTGAAGCTTTCTTT.

This chain links TRBV5-4 with TRBJ1-2; a weak D match, TRBD1 (6 bases). Trimming cost V 4 bases and J 4 bases, with 17 bases left between them. Germline lookup yields CDR1 SGHNT and CDR2 YYREEE (reference sequence). This CDR3 spans 15 amino acids. The CDR3 nucleotides are TGTGCCAGCAGCGAGGGAGGGACACTTGGCTATGGCTACACCTTC. This gives the protein CASSEGGTLGYGYTF.

The CDR3 bases are TGCGCCAGCAGCTTGGGGGGTCCAGCCTTGAACACTGAAGCTTTCTTT. Its translation: CASSLGGPALNTEAFF. The genes are TRBV5-1 and TRBJ1-1; no definite D call. The CDR3 consists of 16 residues. V lost 0 bases to trimming and J lost 0 bases, with 12 bases between them. Germline V CDR1 and CDR2: SGHRS, YFSETQ. Supplemented by reference TRBV5-1 and TRBJ1-1, the full variable domain reads KAGVTQTPRYLIKTRGQQVTLSCSPISGHRSVSWYQQTPGQGLQFLFEYFSETQRNKGNFPGRFSGRQFSNSRSEMNVSTLELGDSALYLCASSLGGPALNTEAFFGQGTRLTVV.

This chain connects TRBV5-8 to TRBJ1-5; 9 bases align to TRBD1. CDR3 size: 16 residues. Germline values: CDR1 SGHTS, CDR2 YDEGEE. V was pared by 2 bases and J by 5 bases, with 8 bases of the junction left unmatched. The CDR3 DNA follows: TGTGCCAGCAGCTTTTACCGGGACAGGGAGGATCAGCCCCAGCATTTT. Amino acid sequence: CASSFYRDREDQPQHF.

This clone was observed once. The J gene is TRBJ1-3, the V gene TRBV7-9, with D perhaps TRBD1 (5 bases). V was shortened by 5 bases and J by 0 bases, with 11 bases between the two germline ends. This CDR3 is 15 amino acids long. Germline CDR1 and CDR2: SEHNR and FQNEAQ (reference sequence). For the CDR3, the DNA is TGTGCCAGCAGCACTAGGGGTTACTCTGGAAACACCATATATTTT. Its translation is CASSTRGYSGNTIYF. Based on the CDR3 plus reference TRBV7-9 and TRBJ1-3, the full variable domain is DTGVSQNPRHKITKRGQNVTFRCDPISEHNRLYWYRQTLGQGPEFLTYFQNEAQLEKSRLLSDRFSAERPKGSFSTLEIQRTEQGDSAMYLCASSTRGYSGNTIYFGEGSWLTVV.